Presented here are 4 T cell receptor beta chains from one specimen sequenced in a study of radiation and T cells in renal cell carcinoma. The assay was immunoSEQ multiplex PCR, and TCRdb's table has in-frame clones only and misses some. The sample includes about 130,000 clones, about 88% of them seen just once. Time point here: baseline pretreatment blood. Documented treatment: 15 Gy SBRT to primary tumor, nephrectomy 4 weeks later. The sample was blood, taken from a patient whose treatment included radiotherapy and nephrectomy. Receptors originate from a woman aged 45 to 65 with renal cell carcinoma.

The CDR3 sequence: CSGGQGGTEAFF. Written as DNA, the CDR3 is TGCAGCGGGGGGCAGGGAGGAACTGAAGCTTTCTTT. The chain joins TRBV29-1 to TRBJ1-1; D is perhaps TRBD1 (6 bases). CDR3 length: 12 residues. V was pared by 7 bases and J by 5 bases, with 14 bases between. CDR1 and CDR2 from the germline V gene are SQVTM and ANQGSEA.

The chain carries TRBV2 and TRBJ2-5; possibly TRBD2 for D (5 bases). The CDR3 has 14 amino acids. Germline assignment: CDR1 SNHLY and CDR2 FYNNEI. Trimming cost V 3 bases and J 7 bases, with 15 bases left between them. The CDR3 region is CASSDHGMSGTQYF. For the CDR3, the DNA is TGTGCCAGCAGTGATCACGGGATGTCGGGGACCCAGTACTTC. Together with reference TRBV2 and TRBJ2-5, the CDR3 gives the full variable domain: EPEVTQTPSHQVTQMGQEVILRCVPISNHLYFYWYRQILGQKVEFLVSFYNNEISEKSEIFDDQFSVERPDGSNFTLKIRSTKLEDSAMYFCASSDHGMSGTQYFGPGTRLLVL.

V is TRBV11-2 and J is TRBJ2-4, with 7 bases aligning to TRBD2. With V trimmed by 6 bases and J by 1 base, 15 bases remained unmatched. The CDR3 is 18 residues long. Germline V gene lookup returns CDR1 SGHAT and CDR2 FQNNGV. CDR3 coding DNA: TGTGCCAGCAGACCAACGGGGAGGGGACCCCTGGCCAAAAACATTCAGTACTTC. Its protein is CASRPTGRGPLAKNIQYF.

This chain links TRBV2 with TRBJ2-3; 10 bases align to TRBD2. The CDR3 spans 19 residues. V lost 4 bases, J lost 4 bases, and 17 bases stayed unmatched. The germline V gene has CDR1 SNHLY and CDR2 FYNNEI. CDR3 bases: TGTGCCAGCAGTGTGGGGACTGGTAGCGGGGGGAAGAAGGCAGATACGCAGTATTTT. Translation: CASSVGTGSGGKKADTQYF. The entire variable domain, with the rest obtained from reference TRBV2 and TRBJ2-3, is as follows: EPEVTQTPSHQVTQMGQEVILRCVPISNHLYFYWYRQILGQKVEFLVSFYNNEISEKSEIFDDQFSVERPDGSNFTLKIRSTKLEDSAMYFCASSVGTGSGGKKADTQYFGPGTRLTVL.